Presented here are 13 T cell receptor beta chains from one specimen sequenced in a study of blood T cell repertoires in COVID-19. Data came from immunoSEQ multiplex PCR; TCRdb stores just in-frame clones and leaves some out. The table includes over 250,000 clones, 75% to 90% detected once. The material sequenced was peripheral blood. The receptors stem from a woman in her 70s with COVID-19, enrolled during active disease.

The CDR3 loop is CASSLGVRGGDTQYF. CDR3 DNA: TGTGCCAGCAGCTTGGGAGTGAGGGGAGGCGATACGCAGTATTTT. The chain employs TRBV5-8 and TRBJ2-3; perhaps TRBD2 as D (6 bases). The CDR3 sequence is 15 residues long. CDR1 SGHTS and CDR2 YDEGEE come from the germline V gene. With 0 bases removed from V and 6 bases from J, the gap between germline ends came to 14 bases.

As DNA, the CDR3 is TGCGCCAGCAGCCAAGATTCGGGTTTCTCACCCCTCCACTTT. Encoded protein: CASSQDSGFSPLHF. The chain employs TRBV4-3 and TRBJ1-6; no firm D call. CDR1 is LGHNA, CDR2 YSLEER, per germline. The CDR3 is 14 residues long. The V end was cut by 0 bases, the J end by 10 bases, with 10 bases between.

The V and J genes are TRBV6-1 and TRBJ2-7; D gene uncertain. Trimming removed 3 bases at V and 1 base at J, with 7 bases between. CDR1 MNHNS and CDR2 SASEGT come from the germline V gene. CDR3 length equals 13 residues. The chain's CDR3 is CASSDGSSYEQYF. CDR3 DNA: TGTGCCAGCAGTGACGGGTCTTCCTACGAGCAGTACTTC.

This chain joins TRBV30 and TRBJ2-7, with 11 bases that match TRBD1. This CDR3 comprises 13 residues. From germline, CDR1 is GTSNPN and CDR2 SVGIG (reference sequence). With 8 bases clipped from V and 3 bases from J, the junction kept 6 bases outside the gene matches. CDR3 sequence: CAGGQGVFYEQYF. DNA of the CDR3: TGTGCCGGGGGACAGGGGGTCTTCTACGAGCAGTACTTC.

The J gene is TRBJ1-2, the V gene TRBV2, with D possibly being TRBD1 (5 bases). The germline V gene has CDR1 SNHLY and CDR2 FYNNEI. This CDR3 region has 15 residues. Trimming took off 6 bases at V and 3 bases at J, with 17 bases between the two ends. CDR3 in amino acids: CASREKGYSDYGYTF. In nucleotides, the CDR3 is TGTGCCAGCAGGGAGAAGGGGTATTCGGACTATGGCTACACCTTC.

The chain is built from TRBV10-1 and TRBJ2-1; unclear D gene. V dropped 8 bases and J dropped 2 bases, with 22 bases sitting between them. Germline CDR1 is WNHNN and CDR2 is SYGVQD (reference sequence). The CDR3 length is 17 residues. CDR3 region: CASEWLREVRTYNEQFF. Here the CDR3 DNA reads TGCGCCAGCGAGTGGCTGAGAGAGGTACGAACCTACAATGAGCAGTTCTTC.

The genes are TRBV11-2 and TRBJ2-7, with D possibly matching TRBD2 (5 bases). The CDR3 sequence is 13 residues long. Germline CDR1 is SGHAT and CDR2 is FQNNGV. The ends were cut back, 5 bases at V and 0 bases at J, with 8 bases in the middle. The CDR3 DNA reads TGTGCCAGCAGCGCCGGGGTCTCCTACGAGCAGTACTTC. Translating it yields CASSAGVSYEQYF.

This clone was counted once. The J gene is TRBJ1-2, the V gene TRBV7-2; D remains ambiguous. The CDR3 extends over 9 amino acids. The germline V gene encodes CDR1 SGHTA and CDR2 FQGNSA. Trimming pared 5 bases from V and 10 bases from J, leaving 5 bases between. In nucleotides, the CDR3 is TGTGCCAGCAGCCTACCCTACACCTTC. This encodes CASSLPYTF.

J is TRBJ1-1 and V is TRBV7-3; D is undetermined. V gave up 6 bases and J gave up 1 base, with 9 bases separating them. Germline V CDR1 and CDR2: SGHTA, FQGTGA. The CDR3 is 13 amino acids. The CDR3 nucleotides read TGTGCCAGCAGAAAGACAACGAACACTGAAGCTTTCTTT. It codes for CASRKTTNTEAFF.

V usage is TRBV5-6 and J usage is TRBJ2-7; D is uncertain. V dropped 4 bases and J dropped 6 bases, with 14 bases sitting between them. The length of the CDR3 is 13 residues. Germline V gives CDR1 SGHDT, CDR2 YYEEEE. The CDR3 nucleotides read TGTGCCAGCAGCACTGGCGGCGACTTCGAGCAGTACTTC. Amino acids: CASSTGGDFEQYF. Supplemented by reference TRBV5-6 and TRBJ2-7, the full variable domain reads DAGVTQSPTHLIKTRGQQVTLRCSPKSGHDTVSWYQQALGQGPQFIFQYYEEEERQRGNFPDRFSGHQFPNYSSELNVNALLLGDSALYLCASSTGGDFEQYFGPGTRLTVT.

This clone was picked up a small number of times. This chain uses TRBV4-1 with TRBJ1-5, with a possible D match to TRBD1 (5 bases). The germline CDR1 and CDR2 sequences are MGHRA and YSYEKL. CDR3 size: 14 residues. V lost 5 bases and J lost 2, with 10 bases in between. The CDR3 sequence is CASSAVGGNQPQHF. CDR3 DNA: TGCGCCAGCAGCGCCGTAGGGGGCAATCAGCCCCAGCATTTT.

The CDR3 DNA follows: TGCGCCAGCAGCGCAACGACAGGGAATAATTCACCCCTCCACTTT. Translated: CASSATTGNNSPLHF. The chain couples TRBV5-1 to TRBJ1-6; 7 bases map to TRBD1. The CDR3 loop spans 15 amino acids. The germline CDR1 and CDR2 sequences are SGHRS and YFSETQ. Trimming at V came to 4 bases and at J to 5 bases, leaving 6 bases not matched to a gene.

This rearrangement joins TRBV19 to TRBJ1-5; D is ambiguous. The germline V gene has CDR1 LNHDA and CDR2 SQIVND (reference sequence). This CDR3 has 13 amino acids. The V end lost 3 bases, the J end lost 6 bases, and 9 bases lay between the germline ends. CDR3 amino acids: CASSIGAAQPQHF. The CDR3 DNA is TGTGCCAGTAGTATTGGAGCGGCTCAGCCCCAGCATTTT.